A single sample is the source of the 20 T cell receptor beta chains below, sequenced in a study of shared clonotypes between healthy human individuals. Assay used: immunoSEQ multiplex PCR; TCRdb lists only in-frame clones, some missing. The repertoire holds 2,500,000 or so clones, with around nine tenths as singletons. The specimen was naive CD4+ T cells sorted from blood. The subset denotes: CD45RA+ positively selected. The receptors here all came from a man younger than 35 in good health.

This clone was seen a single time. The chain couples TRBV2 to TRBJ2-1; 7 nucleotides align to TRBD2. Germline V gene sequence: CDR1 SNHLY, CDR2 FYNNEI. Trimming removed 8 bases from V and 9 bases from J; junction bases left unmatched: 7. The CDR3 contains 12 residues. This chain's CDR3 is CASRGLVSEQFF. CDR3 nucleotide sequence: TGTGCCAGCCGAGGACTAGTCTCTGAGCAGTTCTTC.

This chain joins TRBV6-6 and TRBJ2-5; 13 nucleotides match TRBD2. The junction had 4 bases not matched to a gene; V was cut back by 6 bases and J by 3 bases. In germline, CDR1 is MNHNY, CDR2 SVGAGI (reference sequence). The CDR3 contains 15 residues. The CDR3 protein is CASREGLAGKETQYF. The DNA of the CDR3 is TGTGCCAGCAGGGAGGGACTAGCGGGGAAAGAGACCCAGTACTTC.

This rearrangement joins TRBV7-9 to TRBJ2-7; D is possibly TRBD2 (5 bases). CDR1 SEHNR and CDR2 FQNEAQ come from the germline V gene (reference sequence). This CDR3 comprises 13 residues. Trimming took 8 bases from V and 6 from J, leaving 17 bases between them. The CDR3 nucleotides are TGTGCCAGCTCGCAGCGGCCTATGATCGAGCAGTACTTC. It specifies CASSQRPMIEQYF.

The CDR3 region is CASSPQGYNSPLHF. The CDR3 coding sequence is TGCGCCAGCAGCCCGCAGGGATACAATTCACCCCTCCACTTT. This chain links TRBV4-1 with TRBJ1-6; a possible D gene is TRBD1 (5 bases). Germline V gene lookup returns CDR1 MGHRA and CDR2 YSYEKL. V lost 4 bases, J lost 7 bases, and 11 bases lay in between. There are 14 residues in the CDR3.

V usage is TRBV10-1 and J usage is TRBJ2-4; D gene ambiguous. Trimming left V 0 bases short and J 0 bases short, with 9 bases between. Germline V gene sequence: CDR1 WNHNN, CDR2 SYGVQD (reference sequence). This CDR3 comprises 16 residues. The CDR3 loop reads CASSESNGLAKNIQYF. CDR3 nucleotide sequence: TGCGCCAGCAGTGAGTCAAATGGGTTAGCCAAAAACATTCAGTACTTC.

V usage is TRBV4-1 and J usage is TRBJ2-3; no definite D call. Germline lookup yields CDR1 MGHRA and CDR2 YSYEKL. Trimming shortened V by 0 bases and J by 5 bases, and 9 bases separated the two germline ends. This CDR3 has 14 residues. CDR3 nucleotide sequence: TGCGCCAGCAGCCAAGATCGGTCGATAGATACGCAGTATTTT. It encodes CASSQDRSIDTQYF.

Here the CDR3 reads CASSLSLGLGGDTQYF. In DNA, the CDR3 is TGTGCCAGCAGCTTATCCTTAGGACTAGGGGGAGATACGCAGTATTTT. The gene calls are TRBV7-2 and TRBJ2-3, with a possible D match to TRBD2 (7 bases). Germline values: CDR1 SGHTA, CDR2 FQGNSA. Trimming took 2 bases from V and 5 from J, leaving 17 bases between them. The CDR3 runs 16 residues.

CDR3 sequence reads: CASSSAGLGSPLHF. CDR3 coding DNA: TGTGCCAGCAGCTCGGCAGGGCTTGGCTCACCCCTCCACTTT. This chain uses TRBV13 with TRBJ1-6; maybe TRBD1 (5 bases). The germline V gene has CDR1 PRHDT and CDR2 FYEKMQ (reference sequence). The germline V and J ends were trimmed by 4 bases and 10 bases, with 14 bases remaining between them. The CDR3 has 14 amino acids.

This clone was recorded once. The chain carries TRBV4-1 and TRBJ2-1; D may be TRBD1 (5 bases). This CDR3 has 17 residues. In germline, CDR1 is MGHRA, CDR2 YSYEKL. V lost 0 bases to trimming and J lost 2 bases, with 14 bases between them. The chain's CDR3 is CASSQEGSRATYNEQFF. In DNA, the CDR3 is TGCGCCAGCAGCCAAGAAGGGTCCAGGGCTACCTACAATGAGCAGTTCTTC.

This clone was counted a single time. The V gene is TRBV5-1, the J gene TRBJ1-1; 7 bases fit TRBD1. This CDR3 contains 15 residues. Germline assignment: CDR1 SGHRS and CDR2 YFSETQ. Trimming cost V 3 bases and J 1 base; bases outside gene matches: 6. DNA of the CDR3: TGCGCCAGCAGCTCCGACAGGGCGGGGAACACTGAAGCTTTCTTT. Its protein product is CASSSDRAGNTEAFF.

The chain recombines TRBV28 with TRBJ2-7; D might be TRBD1 (6 bases). CDR3 length equals 17 residues. In germline, CDR1 is MDHEN, CDR2 SYDVKM. Trimming pared 3 bases from V and 0 bases from J, leaving 18 bases between. CDR3 residues: CASSLRLTGIFSYEQYF. The CDR3 coding sequence is TGTGCCAGCAGTTTGCGGTTGACAGGAATCTTCTCCTACGAGCAGTACTTC.

Concerning this clone: Compared with germline, one end of the junction differs, possibly owing to a read error. The chain has TRBV7-8 and TRBJ2-5, with 7 bases aligning to TRBD2. In germline, CDR1 is SGHVS, CDR2 FQNEAQ. CDR3 length: 15 amino acids. The CDR3 here is CASSTTAGPGEAQYF. The CDR3 DNA reads as TGTGCCAGCAGCACGACAGCGGGGCCAGGAGAGGCCCAGTACTTC.

This rearrangement joins TRBV6-5 to TRBJ2-3; 8 bases match TRBD1. Per the germline V gene, CDR1 is MNHEY and CDR2 is SVGAGI. The V segment lost 0 bases and the J segment 3 bases; nucleotides outside the gene matches: 5. The CDR3 sequence is 16 residues long. The CDR3 DNA follows: TGTGCCAGCAGTTACTCGGGCAGGGGGCTTACAGATACGCAGTATTTT. Protein: CASSYSGRGLTDTQYF.

The genes are TRBV19 and TRBJ1-5; a weak D match, TRBD1 (5 bases). V lost 0 bases to trimming and J lost 6 bases, with 12 bases between them. The CDR3 sequence is 15 residues long. Germline assignment: CDR1 LNHDA and CDR2 SQIVND (reference sequence). The CDR3 loop reads CASSIDRWDRQPQHF. The DNA for the CDR3 is TGTGCCAGTAGTATAGATAGGTGGGACCGTCAGCCCCAGCATTTT.

This chain connects TRBV25-1 to TRBJ2-3; D unresolved. The CDR3 has 13 amino acids. CDR1 and CDR2 from the germline V gene are MGHDK and SYGVNS. V was cut by 4 bases and J by 7 bases, with 12 bases left in between. CDR3: CASSVGIFNTQYF. The CDR3 region has the DNA TGTGCCAGCAGTGTCGGCATCTTTAATACGCAGTATTTT.

Only a few counts were recorded for this clone. V and J are TRBV19 and TRBJ1-2, with no clear D. CDR3 size: 12 residues. Germline V lookup: CDR1 LNHDA, CDR2 SQIVND (reference sequence). Trimming shortened V by 5 bases and J by 8 bases, and 12 bases separated the two germline ends. The CDR3 spells CASSPKAGGYTF. As DNA, the CDR3 is TGTGCCAGTAGTCCCAAGGCCGGGGGCTACACCTTC.

The chain couples TRBV10-2 to TRBJ2-1; D possibly corresponds to TRBD1 (5 bases). The ends were cut back, 5 bases at V and 0 bases at J, with 11 bases in the middle. In germline, CDR1 is WSHSY, CDR2 SAAADI. The CDR3 is made up of 15 amino acids. This CDR3 is CASSTRESSYNEQFF. The CDR3 nucleotides read TGCGCCAGCAGTACCAGGGAAAGCTCCTACAATGAGCAGTTCTTC.

CDR3 residues: CASSALAGETKETQYF. CDR3 sequence (DNA): TGTGCCAGCAGCGCACTAGCGGGAGAGACCAAAGAGACCCAGTACTTC. The chain recombines TRBV5-4 with TRBJ2-5; 11 bases agree with TRBD2. Germline V gene sequence: CDR1 SGHNT, CDR2 YYREEE (reference sequence). J gave up 3 bases and V 4 bases, and 8 bases lay outside the gene matches. The length of the CDR3 is 16 residues.

The V and J genes are TRBV5-5 and TRBJ1-5, with TRBD1 as a possible D gene (6 bases). This CDR3 has 16 residues. The germline V gene encodes CDR1 SGHKS and CDR2 YYEKEE (reference sequence). V lost 3 bases to trimming and J lost 6 bases, with 19 bases between them. CDR3 sequence: CASSSIAGDLFQPQHF. The CDR3, as DNA: TGTGCCAGCAGCTCTATTGCAGGGGATTTATTTCAGCCCCAGCATTTT.

The J gene is TRBJ1-6, the V gene TRBV18, with 11 bases identical to TRBD1. The germline V gene has CDR1 KGHSH and CDR2 LQKENI. Losses at the gene ends were 6 bases for V and 3 bases for J; bases not matched to a gene: 4. The CDR3 has 16 amino acids. The CDR3 loop is CASSSGTGGYNSPLHF. The CDR3 DNA follows: TGTGCCAGCTCGTCCGGGACAGGGGGCTATAATTCACCCCTCCACTTT.